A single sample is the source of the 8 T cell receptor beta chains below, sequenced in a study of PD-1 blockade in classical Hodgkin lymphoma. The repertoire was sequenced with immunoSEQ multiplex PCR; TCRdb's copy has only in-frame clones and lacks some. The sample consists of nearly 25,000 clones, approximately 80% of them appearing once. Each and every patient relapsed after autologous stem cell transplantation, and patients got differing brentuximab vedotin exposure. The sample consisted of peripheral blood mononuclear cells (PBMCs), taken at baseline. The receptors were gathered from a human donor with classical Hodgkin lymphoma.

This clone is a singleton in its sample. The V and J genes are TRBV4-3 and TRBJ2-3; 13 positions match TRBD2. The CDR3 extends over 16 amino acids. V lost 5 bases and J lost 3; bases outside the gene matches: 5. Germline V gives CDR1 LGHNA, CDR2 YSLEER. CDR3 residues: CASSLGLAGATDTQYF. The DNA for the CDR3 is TGCGCCAGCAGCTTAGGACTAGCGGGGGCGACAGATACGCAGTATTTT.

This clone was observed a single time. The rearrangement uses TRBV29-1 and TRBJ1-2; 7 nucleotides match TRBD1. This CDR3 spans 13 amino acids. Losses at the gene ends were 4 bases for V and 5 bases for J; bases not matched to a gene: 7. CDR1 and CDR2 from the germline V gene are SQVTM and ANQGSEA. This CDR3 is CSVAGTERYGYTF. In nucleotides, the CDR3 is TGCAGCGTTGCTGGGACAGAGAGATATGGCTACACCTTC.

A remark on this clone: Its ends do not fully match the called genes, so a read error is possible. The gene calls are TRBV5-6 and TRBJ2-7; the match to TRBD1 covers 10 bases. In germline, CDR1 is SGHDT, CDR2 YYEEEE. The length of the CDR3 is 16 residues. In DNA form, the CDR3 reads TGTGCCAGCACCTTGGACCGAGGGACAGGGGTGTACGAGCAGTACTTC. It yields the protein CASTLDRGTGVYEQYF.

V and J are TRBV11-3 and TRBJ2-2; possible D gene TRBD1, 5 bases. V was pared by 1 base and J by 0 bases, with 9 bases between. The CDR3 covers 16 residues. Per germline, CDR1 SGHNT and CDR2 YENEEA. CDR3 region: CASSLGQFANTGELFF. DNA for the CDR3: TGTGCCAGCAGCTTAGGACAGTTCGCGAACACCGGGGAGCTGTTTTTT.

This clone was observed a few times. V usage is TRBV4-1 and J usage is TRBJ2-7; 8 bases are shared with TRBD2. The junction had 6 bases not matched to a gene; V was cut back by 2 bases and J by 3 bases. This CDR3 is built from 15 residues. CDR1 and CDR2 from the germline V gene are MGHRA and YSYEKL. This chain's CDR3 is CASSQLAGGYYEQYF. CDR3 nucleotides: TGCGCCAGCAGCCAACTGGCGGGGGGATACTACGAGCAGTACTTC.

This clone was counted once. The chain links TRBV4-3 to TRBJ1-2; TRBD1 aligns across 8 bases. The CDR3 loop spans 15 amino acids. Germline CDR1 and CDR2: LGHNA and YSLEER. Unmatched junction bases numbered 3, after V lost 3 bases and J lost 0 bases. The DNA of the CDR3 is TGCGCCAGCAGCCAGTACAGGGGGACTAACTATGGCTACACCTTC. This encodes CASSQYRGTNYGYTF.

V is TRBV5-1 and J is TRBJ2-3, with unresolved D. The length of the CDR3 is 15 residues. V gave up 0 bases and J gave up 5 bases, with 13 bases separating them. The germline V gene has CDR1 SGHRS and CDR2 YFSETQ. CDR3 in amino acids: CASSLEGRAGDTQYF. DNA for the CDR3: TGCGCCAGCAGCTTGGAAGGGCGAGCAGGAGATACGCAGTATTTT. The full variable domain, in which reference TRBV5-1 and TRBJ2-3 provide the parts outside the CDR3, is KAGVTQTPRYLIKTRGQQVTLSCSPISGHRSVSWYQQTPGQGLQFLFEYFSETQRNKGNFPGRFSGRQFSNSRSEMNVSTLELGDSALYLCASSLEGRAGDTQYFGPGTRLTVL.

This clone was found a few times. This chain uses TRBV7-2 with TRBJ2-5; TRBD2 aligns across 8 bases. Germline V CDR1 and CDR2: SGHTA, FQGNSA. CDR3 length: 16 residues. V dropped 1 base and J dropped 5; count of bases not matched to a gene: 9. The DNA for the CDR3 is TGTGCCAGCAGCTTAGTATCGTCCAGCGGGGGTGAGACCCAGTACTTC. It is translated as CASSLVSSSGGETQYF.